The next 9 T cell receptor beta chains were all read from a single sample in a study of blood T cell repertoires in COVID-19 (dated by TCRdb to 2020 to 2022). Libraries were constructed by the immunoSEQ multiplex PCR assay. The clones in this table, taken by TCRdb from immuneACCESS, are in-frame only. Not every clone is retained; where verified, under half of the shortfall comes from an unresolved V gene, and the cause of the rest is unknown. The sample table contains under 300,000 clones; only one count was recorded for 70% to 90% of them. Of the sample, 1.5% to 2% falls within the top ten clones. The sample was PBMCs or T cells enriched from blood (not recorded which). All receptors derive from a woman aged 50 to 60 who had recovered from COVID-19.

The chain carries TRBV7-8 and TRBJ1-4; D gene ambiguous. CDR1 is SGHVS, CDR2 FQNEAQ, per germline. The CDR3 runs 16 residues. V lost 0 bases to trimming and J lost 6 bases, with 14 bases between them. The CDR3 region has the DNA TGTGCCAGCAGCTTAGCACTGGGATTGGGAGATGAAAAACTGTTTTTT. It is translated as CASSLALGLGDEKLFF.

This clone was counted once. The chain has TRBV27 and TRBJ1-1; D is unclear. The germline V and J ends were trimmed by 10 bases and 1 base, with 13 bases remaining between them. Germline V CDR1 and CDR2: MNHEY, SMNVEV (reference sequence). The CDR3 covers 13 residues. The CDR3 sequence is CATYGRENTEAFF. The CDR3 DNA reads as TGTGCCACCTACGGGAGGGAGAACACTGAAGCTTTCTTT.

The CDR3, as DNA: TGTGCCACCAGTGAGTCTACTAGCGGGCCCCTTGGGCAGTTCTTC. It specifies CATSESTSGPLGQFF. The chain uses TRBV24-1 and TRBJ2-1, with 9 positions matching TRBD2. The germline V gene has CDR1 KGHDR and CDR2 SFDVKD. With V trimmed by 4 bases and J by 12 bases, 12 bases remained unmatched. The CDR3 contains 15 residues.

V usage is TRBV6-5 and J usage is TRBJ2-2; 7 bases match TRBD2. Germline CDR1 reads MNHEY; CDR2 reads SVGAGI. With 11 bases clipped from V and 7 bases from J, the junction kept 10 bases outside the gene matches. The CDR3 has 13 amino acids. CDR3 bases: TGTGCCGCTGGGGCTAGCGGTATCGGGGAGCTGTTTTTT. Encoded protein: CAAGASGIGELFF.

V gene TRBV5-1 combines with J gene TRBJ2-7, with 8 bases matching TRBD1. The CDR3 is 15 residues long. The V segment lost 1 base and the J segment 5 bases; nucleotides outside the gene matches: 8. Germline V gene lookup returns CDR1 SGHRS and CDR2 YFSETQ. CDR3 loop: CASSLPWTGTDEQYF. CDR3 coding DNA: TGCGCCAGCAGCTTGCCCTGGACAGGGACTGACGAGCAGTACTTC.

The CDR3 spells CASSQGSTGGNQPQHF. Written as DNA, the CDR3 is TGTGCCAGCAGCCAAGGAAGTACAGGGGGGAATCAGCCCCAGCATTTT. The V gene is TRBV3-1 (or the pseudogene TRBV3-2), the J gene TRBJ1-5, with 8 bases lining up with TRBD1. CDR1 and CDR2 (germline): LGHDT, YNNKEL (reference sequence). Losses at the gene ends were 1 base for V and 4 bases for J; bases not matched to a gene: 6. This CDR3 region has 16 residues.

The chain carries TRBV10-3 and TRBJ1-5, with D perhaps matching TRBD1 (6 bases). The CDR3 is made up of 15 amino acids. Looked up from germline, CDR1 is ENHRY and CDR2 is SYGVKD. The germline V and J ends were trimmed by 5 bases and 5 bases, with 16 bases remaining between them. As DNA, the CDR3 is TGTGCCATCAGTCACGGGGGGGCGGATGATCAGCCCCAGCATTTT. This sequence encodes CAISHGGADDQPQHF.

The chain is built from TRBV19 and TRBJ1-2; D not resolved. In germline, CDR1 is LNHDA, CDR2 SQIVND (reference sequence). Trimming took off 3 bases at V and 1 base at J, with 9 bases between the two ends. This CDR3 spans 14 amino acids. The CDR3 DNA sequence: TGTGCCAGTAGTATGTACAGAGTTAACTATGGCTACACCTTC. Amino acids: CASSMYRVNYGYTF. The whole variable domain, filled in from reference TRBV19 and TRBJ1-2, reads DGGITQSPKYLFRKEGQNVTLSCEQNLNHDAMYWYRQDPGQGLRLIYYSQIVNDFQKGDIAEGYSVSREKKESFPLTVTSAQKNPTAFYLCASSMYRVNYGYTFGSGTRLTVV.

CDR3 residues: CASSPTGPSSGNTIYF. DNA of the CDR3: TGTGCCAGTAGCCCGACAGGGCCGAGCTCTGGAAACACCATATATTTT. This chain links TRBV19 with TRBJ1-3; 7 nucleotides line up with TRBD1. The CDR3 extends over 16 amino acids. CDR1 is LNHDA, CDR2 SQIVND, per germline (reference sequence). With V trimmed by 6 bases and J by 0 bases, 8 bases remained unmatched. The full variable domain, rest sourced from reference TRBV19 and TRBJ1-3, is DGGITQSPKYLFRKEGQNVTLSCEQNLNHDAMYWYRQDPGQGLRLIYYSQIVNDFQKGDIAEGYSVSREKKESFPLTVTSAQKNPTAFYLCASSPTGPSSGNTIYFGEGSWLTVV.